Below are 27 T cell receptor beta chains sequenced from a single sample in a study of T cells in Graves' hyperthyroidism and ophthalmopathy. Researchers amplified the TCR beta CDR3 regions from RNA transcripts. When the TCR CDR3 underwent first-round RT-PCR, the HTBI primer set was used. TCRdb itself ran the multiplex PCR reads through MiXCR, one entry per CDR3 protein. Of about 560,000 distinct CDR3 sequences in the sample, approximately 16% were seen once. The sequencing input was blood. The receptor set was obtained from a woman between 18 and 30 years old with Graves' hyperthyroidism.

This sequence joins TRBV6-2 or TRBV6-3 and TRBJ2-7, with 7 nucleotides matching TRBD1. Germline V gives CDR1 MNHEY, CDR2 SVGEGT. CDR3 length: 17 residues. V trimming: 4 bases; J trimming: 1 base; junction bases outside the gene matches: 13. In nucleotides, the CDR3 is TGTGCCAGCAGTTCCTTTCGCCTTCGGGACAGATCCTACGAGCAGTACTTC. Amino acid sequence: CASSSFRLRDRSYEQYF.

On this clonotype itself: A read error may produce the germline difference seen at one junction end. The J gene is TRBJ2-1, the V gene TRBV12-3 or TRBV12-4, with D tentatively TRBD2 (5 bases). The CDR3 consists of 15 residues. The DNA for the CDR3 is TGTGCCAGCAGTTTGATGAGGGCCACCTACAATGAGCAGCTCTTC. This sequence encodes CASSLMRATYNEQLF.

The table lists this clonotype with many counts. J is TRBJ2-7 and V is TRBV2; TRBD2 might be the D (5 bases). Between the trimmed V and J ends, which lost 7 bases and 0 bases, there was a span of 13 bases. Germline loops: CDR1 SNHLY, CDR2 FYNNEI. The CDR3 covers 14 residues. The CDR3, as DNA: TGTGCCAGCATTAAGGACTTGCTCTCCTACGAGCAGTACTTC. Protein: CASIKDLLSYEQYF. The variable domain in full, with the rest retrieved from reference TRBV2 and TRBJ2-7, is EPEVTQTPSHQVTQMGQEVILRCVPISNHLYFYWYRQILGQKVEFLVSFYNNEISEKSEIFDDQFSVERPDGSNFTLKIRSTKLEDSAMYFCASIKDLLSYEQYFGPGTRLTVT.

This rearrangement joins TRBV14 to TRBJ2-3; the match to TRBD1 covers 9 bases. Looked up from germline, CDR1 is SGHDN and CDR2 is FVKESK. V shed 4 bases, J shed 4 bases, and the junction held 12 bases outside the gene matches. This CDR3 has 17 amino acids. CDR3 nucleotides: TGTGCCAGCAGCCGAGCAAGTCGGACAGGGGTTGCAGATACGCAGTATTTT. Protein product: CASSRASRTGVADTQYF.

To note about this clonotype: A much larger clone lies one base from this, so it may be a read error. The CDR3: CASSISGENYGYTF. As DNA, the CDR3 is TGTGCCAGCAGTATTAGTGGCGAAAACTATGGCTACACCTTC. The gene calls are TRBV12-3 or TRBV12-4 and TRBJ1-2, with D unclear. The V and J ends lost 5 bases and 2 bases respectively, with 12 bases between them. CDR3 size: 14 residues.

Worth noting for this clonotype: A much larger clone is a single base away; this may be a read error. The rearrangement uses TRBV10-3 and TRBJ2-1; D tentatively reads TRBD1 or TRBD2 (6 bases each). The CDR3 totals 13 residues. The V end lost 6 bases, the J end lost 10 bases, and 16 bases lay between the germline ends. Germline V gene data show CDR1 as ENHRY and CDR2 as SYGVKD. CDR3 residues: CAIRGGQLYEQFF. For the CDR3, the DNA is TGTGCCATCAGGGGGGGACAACTTTACGAGCAGTTCTTC.

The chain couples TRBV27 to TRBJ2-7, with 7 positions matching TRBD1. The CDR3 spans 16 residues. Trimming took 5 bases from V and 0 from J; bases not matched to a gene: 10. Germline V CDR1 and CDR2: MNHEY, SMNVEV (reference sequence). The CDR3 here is CASSPSTGQRSYEQYF. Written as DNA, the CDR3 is TGTGCCAGCAGTCCCTCGACGGGACAGCGCTCCTACGAGCAGTACTTC.

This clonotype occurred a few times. The CDR3 DNA sequence: TGTGCCAGCACCGGACGGGGGCTTACTGAAGCTTTCTTT. Translated: CASTGRGLTEAFF. The V gene is TRBV6-1, the J gene TRBJ1-1; D is perhaps TRBD1 (6 bases). In germline, CDR1 is MNHNS, CDR2 SASEGT. V was cut by 7 bases and J by 5 bases, with 14 bases left in between. The CDR3 length is 13 residues.

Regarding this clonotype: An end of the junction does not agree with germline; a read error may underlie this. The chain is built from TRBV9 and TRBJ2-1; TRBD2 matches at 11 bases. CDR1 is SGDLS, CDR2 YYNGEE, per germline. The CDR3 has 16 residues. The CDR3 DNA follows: TGCGCCAGCAGCTTAAACCCGGGACTAGCGGACGAGGAGCAGTTCTTC. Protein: CASSLNPGLADEEQFF.

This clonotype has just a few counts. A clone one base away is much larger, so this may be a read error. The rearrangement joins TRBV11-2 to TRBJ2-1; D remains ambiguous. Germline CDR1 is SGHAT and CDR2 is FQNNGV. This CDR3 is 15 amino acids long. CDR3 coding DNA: TGTGCCAGTCAACCGGACCCGAGCTCCTACAATGACCAGTTCTTC. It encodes CASQPDPSSYNDQFF.

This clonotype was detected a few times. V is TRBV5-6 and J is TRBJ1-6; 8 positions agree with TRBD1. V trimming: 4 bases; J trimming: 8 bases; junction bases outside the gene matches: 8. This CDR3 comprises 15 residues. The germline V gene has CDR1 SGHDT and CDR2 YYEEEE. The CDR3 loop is CASSLRTGSYSPLHF. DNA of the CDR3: TGTGCCAGCAGCCTAAGGACAGGGTCTTATTCACCCCTCCACTTT.

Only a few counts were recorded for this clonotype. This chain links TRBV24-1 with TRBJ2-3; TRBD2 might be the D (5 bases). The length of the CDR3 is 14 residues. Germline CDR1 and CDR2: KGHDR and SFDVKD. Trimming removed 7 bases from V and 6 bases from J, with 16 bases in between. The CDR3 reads CATSLSRRIDTQYF. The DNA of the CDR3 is TGTGCCACCAGCCTTTCGAGGAGGATTGATACGCAGTATTTT.

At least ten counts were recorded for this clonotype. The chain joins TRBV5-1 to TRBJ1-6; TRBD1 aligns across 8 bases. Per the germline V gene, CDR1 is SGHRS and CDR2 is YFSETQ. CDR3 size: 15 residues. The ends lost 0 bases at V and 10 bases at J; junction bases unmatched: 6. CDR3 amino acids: CASSLAEAGGSPLHF. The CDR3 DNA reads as TGCGCCAGCAGCTTGGCCGAGGCAGGGGGCTCACCCCTCCACTTT. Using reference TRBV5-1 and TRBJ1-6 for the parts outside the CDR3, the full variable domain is KAGVTQTPRYLIKTRGQQVTLSCSPISGHRSVSWYQQTPGQGLQFLFEYFSETQRNKGNFPGRFSGRQFSNSRSEMNVSTLELGDSALYLCASSLAEAGGSPLHFGNGTRLTVT.

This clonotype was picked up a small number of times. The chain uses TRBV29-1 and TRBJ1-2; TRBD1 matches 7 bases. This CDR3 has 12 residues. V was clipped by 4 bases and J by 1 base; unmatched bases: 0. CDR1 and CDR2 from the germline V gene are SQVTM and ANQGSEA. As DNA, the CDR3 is TGCAGCGTTGGGGACAGTAACTATGGCTACACCTTC. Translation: CSVGDSNYGYTF.

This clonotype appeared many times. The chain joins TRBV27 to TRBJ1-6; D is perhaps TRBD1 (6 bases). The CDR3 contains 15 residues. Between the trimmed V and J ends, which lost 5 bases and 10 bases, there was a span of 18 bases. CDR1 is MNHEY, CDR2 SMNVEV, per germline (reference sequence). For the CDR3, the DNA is TGTGCCAGCAGTCCCCGTCGGGACATGGGGTCACCCCTCCACTTT. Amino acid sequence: CASSPRRDMGSPLHF.

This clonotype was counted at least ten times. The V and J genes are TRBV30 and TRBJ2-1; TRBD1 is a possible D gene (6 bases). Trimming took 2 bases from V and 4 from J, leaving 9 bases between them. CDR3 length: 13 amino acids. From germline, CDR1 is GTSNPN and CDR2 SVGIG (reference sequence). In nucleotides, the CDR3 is TGTGCCTGGAGTAAGGACAGTTACAATGAGCAGTTCTTC. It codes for CAWSKDSYNEQFF.

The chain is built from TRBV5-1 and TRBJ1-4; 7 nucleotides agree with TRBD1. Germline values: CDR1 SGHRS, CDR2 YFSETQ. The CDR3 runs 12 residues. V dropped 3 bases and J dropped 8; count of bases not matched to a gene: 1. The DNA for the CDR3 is TGCGCCAGCAGCTCGGACAGGGAAAAACTGTTTTTT. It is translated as CASSSDREKLFF.

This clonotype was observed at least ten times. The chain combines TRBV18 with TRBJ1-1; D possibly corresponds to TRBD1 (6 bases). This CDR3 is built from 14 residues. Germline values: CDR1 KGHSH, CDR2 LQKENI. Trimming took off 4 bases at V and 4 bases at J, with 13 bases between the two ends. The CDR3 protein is CASSRQALGTEAFF. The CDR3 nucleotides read TGTGCCAGCTCACGACAGGCACTGGGCACTGAAGCTTTCTTT.

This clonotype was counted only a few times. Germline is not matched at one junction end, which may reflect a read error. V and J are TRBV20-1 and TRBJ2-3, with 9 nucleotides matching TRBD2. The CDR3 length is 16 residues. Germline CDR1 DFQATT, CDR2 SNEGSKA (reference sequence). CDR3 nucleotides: TGCAGTGCCAGAGAAGGCGGGGGGGCGGGGACAGATACGCAGTATTTT. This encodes CSAREGGGAGTDTQYF.

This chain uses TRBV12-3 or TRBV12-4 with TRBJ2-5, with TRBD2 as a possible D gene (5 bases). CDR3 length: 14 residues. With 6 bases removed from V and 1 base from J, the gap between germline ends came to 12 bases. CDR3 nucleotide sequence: TGTGCCAGCAGCAAAGCGGTGCTCCAAGAGACCCAGTACTTC. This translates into CASSKAVLQETQYF.

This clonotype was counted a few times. CDR3 sequence: CSAAGSYNEQFF. The CDR3 region has the DNA TGCAGTGCCGCCGGGAGTTACAATGAGCAGTTCTTC. The chain carries TRBV20-1 and TRBJ2-1, with D possibly being TRBD2 (6 bases). The CDR3 is 12 residues long. Germline V gene sequence: CDR1 DFQATT, CDR2 SNEGSKA (reference sequence). Trimming removed 6 bases from V and 4 bases from J, with 10 bases in between.

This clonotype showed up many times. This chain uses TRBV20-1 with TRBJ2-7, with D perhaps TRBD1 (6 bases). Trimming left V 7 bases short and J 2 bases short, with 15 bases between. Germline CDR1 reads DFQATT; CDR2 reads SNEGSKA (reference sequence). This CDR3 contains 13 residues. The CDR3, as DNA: TGCAGTGGCTTGGGCAGGGGACCCTACGAGCAGTACTTC. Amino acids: CSGLGRGPYEQYF.

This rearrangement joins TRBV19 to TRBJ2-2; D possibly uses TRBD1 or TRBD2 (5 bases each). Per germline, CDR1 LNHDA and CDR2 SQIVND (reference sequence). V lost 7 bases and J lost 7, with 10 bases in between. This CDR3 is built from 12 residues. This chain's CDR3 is CASTRDVGELFF. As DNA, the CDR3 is TGTGCCAGTACCCGGGACGTCGGGGAGCTGTTTTTT.

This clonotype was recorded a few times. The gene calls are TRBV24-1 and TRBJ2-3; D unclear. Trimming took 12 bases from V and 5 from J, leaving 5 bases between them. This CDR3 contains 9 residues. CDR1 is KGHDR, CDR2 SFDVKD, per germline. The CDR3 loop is CAVGDTQYF. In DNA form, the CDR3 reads TGTGCCGTTGGAGATACGCAGTATTTT.

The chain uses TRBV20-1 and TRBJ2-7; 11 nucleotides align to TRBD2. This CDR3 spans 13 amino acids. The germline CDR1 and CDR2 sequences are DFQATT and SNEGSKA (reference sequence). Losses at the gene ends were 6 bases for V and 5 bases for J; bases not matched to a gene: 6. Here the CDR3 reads CSAELAGVNEQYF. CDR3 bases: TGCAGTGCGGAACTAGCGGGAGTTAACGAGCAGTACTTC.

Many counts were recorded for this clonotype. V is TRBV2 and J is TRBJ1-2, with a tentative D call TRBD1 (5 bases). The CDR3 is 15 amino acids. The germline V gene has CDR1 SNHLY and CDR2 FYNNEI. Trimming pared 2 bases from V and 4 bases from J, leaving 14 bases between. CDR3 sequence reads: CASSEQGALTYGYTF. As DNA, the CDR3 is TGTGCCAGCAGTGAACAGGGAGCCTTAACCTATGGCTACACCTTC.

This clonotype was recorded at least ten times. The CDR3 region is CASGGAGSRGNEKLFF. The CDR3 DNA reads TGTGCCAGCGGTGGAGCAGGGAGCAGGGGCAATGAAAAACTGTTTTTT. This chain joins TRBV2 and TRBJ1-4, with D perhaps TRBD1 (6 bases). The CDR3 contains 16 residues. Trimming took 8 bases from V and 5 from J, leaving 21 bases between them. CDR1 and CDR2 (germline): SNHLY, FYNNEI. Supplemented by reference TRBV2 and TRBJ1-4, the full variable domain reads EPEVTQTPSHQVTQMGQEVILRCVPISNHLYFYWYRQILGQKVEFLVSFYNNEISEKSEIFDDQFSVERPDGSNFTLKIRSTKLEDSAMYFCASGGAGSRGNEKLFFGSGTQLSVL.